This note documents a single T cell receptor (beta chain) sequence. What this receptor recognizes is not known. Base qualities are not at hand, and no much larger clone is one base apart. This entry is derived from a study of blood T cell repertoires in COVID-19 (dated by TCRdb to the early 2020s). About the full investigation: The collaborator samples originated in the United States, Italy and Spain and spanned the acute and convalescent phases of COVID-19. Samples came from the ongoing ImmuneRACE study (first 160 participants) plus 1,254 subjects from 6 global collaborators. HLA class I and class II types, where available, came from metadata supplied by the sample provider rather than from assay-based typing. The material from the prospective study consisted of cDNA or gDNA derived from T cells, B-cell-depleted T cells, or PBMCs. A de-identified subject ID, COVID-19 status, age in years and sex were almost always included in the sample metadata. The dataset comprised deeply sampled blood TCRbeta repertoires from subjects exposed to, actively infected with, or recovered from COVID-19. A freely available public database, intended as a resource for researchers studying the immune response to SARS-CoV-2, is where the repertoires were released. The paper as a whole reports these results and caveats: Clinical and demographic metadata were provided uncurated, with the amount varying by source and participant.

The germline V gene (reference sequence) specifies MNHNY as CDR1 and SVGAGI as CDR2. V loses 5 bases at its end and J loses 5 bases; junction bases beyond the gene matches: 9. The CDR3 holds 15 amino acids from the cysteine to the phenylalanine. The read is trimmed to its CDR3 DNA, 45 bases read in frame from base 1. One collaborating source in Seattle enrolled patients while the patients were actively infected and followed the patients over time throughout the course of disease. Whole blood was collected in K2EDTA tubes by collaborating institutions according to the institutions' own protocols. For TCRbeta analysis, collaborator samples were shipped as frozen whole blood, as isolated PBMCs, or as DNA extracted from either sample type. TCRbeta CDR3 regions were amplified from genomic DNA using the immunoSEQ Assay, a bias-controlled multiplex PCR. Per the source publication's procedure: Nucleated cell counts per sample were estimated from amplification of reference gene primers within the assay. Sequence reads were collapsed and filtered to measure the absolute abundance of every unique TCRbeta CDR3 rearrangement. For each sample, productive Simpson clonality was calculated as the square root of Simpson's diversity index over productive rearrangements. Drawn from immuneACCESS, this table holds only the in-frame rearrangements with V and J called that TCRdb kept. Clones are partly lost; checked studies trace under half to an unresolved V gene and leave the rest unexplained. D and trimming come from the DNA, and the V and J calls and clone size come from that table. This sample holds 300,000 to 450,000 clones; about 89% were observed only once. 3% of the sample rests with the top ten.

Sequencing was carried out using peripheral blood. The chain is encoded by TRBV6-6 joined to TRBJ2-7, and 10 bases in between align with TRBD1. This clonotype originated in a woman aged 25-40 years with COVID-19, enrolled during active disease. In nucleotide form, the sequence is TGTGCCAGCAGTCCGCGGACAGGGGGAGATGACGAGCAGTACTTC. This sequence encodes CASSPRTGGDDEQYF.